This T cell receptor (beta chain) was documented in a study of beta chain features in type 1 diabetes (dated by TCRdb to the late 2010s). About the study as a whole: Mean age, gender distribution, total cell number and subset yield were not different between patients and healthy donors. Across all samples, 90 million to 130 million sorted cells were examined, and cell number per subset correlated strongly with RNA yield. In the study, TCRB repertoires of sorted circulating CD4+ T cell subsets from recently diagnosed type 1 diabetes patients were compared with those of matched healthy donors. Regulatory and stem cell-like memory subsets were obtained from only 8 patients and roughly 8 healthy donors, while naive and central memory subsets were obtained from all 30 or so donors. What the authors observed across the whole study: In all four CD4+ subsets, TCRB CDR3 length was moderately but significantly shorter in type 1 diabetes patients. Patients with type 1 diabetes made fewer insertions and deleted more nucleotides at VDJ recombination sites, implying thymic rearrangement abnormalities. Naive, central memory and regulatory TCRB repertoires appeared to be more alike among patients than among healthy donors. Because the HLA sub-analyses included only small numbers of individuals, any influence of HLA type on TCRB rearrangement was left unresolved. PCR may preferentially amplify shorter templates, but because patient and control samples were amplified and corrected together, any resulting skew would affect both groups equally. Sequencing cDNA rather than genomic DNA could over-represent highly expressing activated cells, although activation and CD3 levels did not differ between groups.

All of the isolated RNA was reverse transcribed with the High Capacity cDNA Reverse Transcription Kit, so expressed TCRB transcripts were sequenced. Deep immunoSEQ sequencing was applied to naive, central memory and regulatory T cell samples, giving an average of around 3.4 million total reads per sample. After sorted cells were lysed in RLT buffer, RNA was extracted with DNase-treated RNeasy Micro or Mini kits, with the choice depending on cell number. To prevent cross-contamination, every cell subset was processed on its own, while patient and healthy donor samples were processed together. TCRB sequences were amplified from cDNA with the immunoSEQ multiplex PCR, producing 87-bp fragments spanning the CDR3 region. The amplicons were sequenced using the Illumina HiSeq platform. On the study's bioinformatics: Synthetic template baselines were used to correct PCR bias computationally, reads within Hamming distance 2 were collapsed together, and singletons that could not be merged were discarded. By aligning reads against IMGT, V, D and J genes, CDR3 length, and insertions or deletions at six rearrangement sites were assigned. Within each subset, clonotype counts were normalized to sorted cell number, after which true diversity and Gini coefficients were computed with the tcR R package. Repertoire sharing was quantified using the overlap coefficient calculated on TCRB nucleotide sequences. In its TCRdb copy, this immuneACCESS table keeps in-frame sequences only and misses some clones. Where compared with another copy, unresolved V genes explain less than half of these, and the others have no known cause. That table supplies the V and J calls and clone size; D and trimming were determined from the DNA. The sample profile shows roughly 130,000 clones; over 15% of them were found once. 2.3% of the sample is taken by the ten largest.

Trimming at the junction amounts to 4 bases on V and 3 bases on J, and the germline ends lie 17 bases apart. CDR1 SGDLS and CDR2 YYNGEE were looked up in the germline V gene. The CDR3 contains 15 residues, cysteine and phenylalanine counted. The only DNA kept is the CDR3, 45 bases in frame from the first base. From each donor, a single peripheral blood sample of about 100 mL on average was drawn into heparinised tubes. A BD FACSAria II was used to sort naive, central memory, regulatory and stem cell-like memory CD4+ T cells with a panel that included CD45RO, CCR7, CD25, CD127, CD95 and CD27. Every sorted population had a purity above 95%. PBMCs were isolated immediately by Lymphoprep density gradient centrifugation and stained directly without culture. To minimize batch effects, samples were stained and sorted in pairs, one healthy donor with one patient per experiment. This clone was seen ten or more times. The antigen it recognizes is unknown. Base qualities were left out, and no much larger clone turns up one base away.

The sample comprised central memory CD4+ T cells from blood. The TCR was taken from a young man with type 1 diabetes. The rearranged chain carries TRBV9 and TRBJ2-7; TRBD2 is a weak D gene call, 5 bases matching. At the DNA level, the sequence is TGTGCCAGCAGCCTCCGAGGAGGCGGACTCTACGAGCAGTACTTC. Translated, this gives CASSLRGGGLYEQYF.